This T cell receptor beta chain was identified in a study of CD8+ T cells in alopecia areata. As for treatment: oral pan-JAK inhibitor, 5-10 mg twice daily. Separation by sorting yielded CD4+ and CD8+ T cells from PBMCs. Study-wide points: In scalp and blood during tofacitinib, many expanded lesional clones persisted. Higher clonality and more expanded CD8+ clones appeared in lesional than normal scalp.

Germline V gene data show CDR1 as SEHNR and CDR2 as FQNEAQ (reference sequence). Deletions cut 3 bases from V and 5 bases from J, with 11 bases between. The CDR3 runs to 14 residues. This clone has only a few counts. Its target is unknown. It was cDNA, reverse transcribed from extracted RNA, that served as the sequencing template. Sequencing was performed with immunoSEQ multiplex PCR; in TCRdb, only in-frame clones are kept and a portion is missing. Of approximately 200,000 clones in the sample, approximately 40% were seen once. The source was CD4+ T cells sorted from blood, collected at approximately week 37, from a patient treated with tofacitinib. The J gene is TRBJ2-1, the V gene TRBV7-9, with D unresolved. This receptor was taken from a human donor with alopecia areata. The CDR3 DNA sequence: TGTGCCAGCAGCTTTCGTGAGGTAAACAATGAGCAGTTCTTC. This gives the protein CASSFREVNNEQFF.